What follows are 25 T cell receptor beta chains derived from one specimen sequenced in a study of CD8+ T cells in alopecia areata. Reverse transcription of extracted RNA yielded cDNA, which provided the sequencing template. TCRdb's table, derived via immunoSEQ multiplex PCR, lists solely in-frame clones and lacks some. The table has 75,000 to 80,000 clones, 60% to 70% seen once. Treatment denoted: oral pan-JAK inhibitor, 5-10 mg twice daily. This specimen consisted of CD8+ T cells sorted from blood, obtained at week 24, from a patient treated with tofacitinib. The receptor source for this set is a human donor with alopecia areata.

This clone was seen a handful of times. V gene TRBV4-1 combines with J gene TRBJ2-7; the D call may be TRBD1 or TRBD2 (5 bases each). CDR1 is MGHRA and CDR2 is YSYEKL in the germline V gene. Trimming cost V 0 bases and J 2 bases, with 11 bases left between them. The CDR3 spans 15 residues. Here the CDR3 DNA reads TGCGCCAGCAGCCAAGAGGGGACGGGAACCTACGAGCAGTACTTC. This gives the protein CASSQEGTGTYEQYF.

The genes are TRBV28 and TRBJ2-2, with D maybe TRBD2 (6 bases). The CDR3 spans 16 residues. Germline V CDR1 and CDR2: MDHEN, SYDVKM. The V end lost 6 bases, the J end lost 1 base, and 15 bases lay between the germline ends. CDR3 sequence: CASRKPGLGNTGELFF. Here the CDR3 DNA reads TGTGCCAGCAGGAAACCGGGACTTGGGAACACCGGGGAGCTGTTTTTT. Full variable domain (remainder filled in from reference TRBV28 and TRBJ2-2): DVKVTQSSRYLVKRTGEKVFLECVQDMDHENMFWYRQDPGLGLRLIYFSYDVKMKEKGDIPEGYSVSREKKERFSLILESASTNQTSMYLCASRKPGLGNTGELFFGEGSRLTVL.

The V and J genes are TRBV4-1 and TRBJ1-1; D not certain. This CDR3 comprises 14 residues. Trimming removed 2 bases at V and 2 bases at J, with 9 bases between. Germline loops: CDR1 MGHRA, CDR2 YSYEKL. The CDR3 DNA reads as TGCGCCAGCAGCCAAACCGGGCAAAACACTGAAGCTTTCTTT. Its protein is CASSQTGQNTEAFF.

This clone came up once. The chain combines TRBV5-1 with TRBJ1-1; TRBD1 aligns across 7 bases. Germline V gives CDR1 SGHRS, CDR2 YFSETQ. Trimming took 3 bases from V and 2 from J; bases not matched to a gene: 4. This CDR3 has 14 residues. CDR3 loop: CASSYRDSNTEAFF. The CDR3, as DNA: TGCGCCAGCAGCTACCGGGACAGCAACACTGAAGCTTTCTTT.

V and J are TRBV7-9 and TRBJ2-1, with 7 bases matching TRBD2. The CDR3 is 16 residues long. V lost 2 bases and J lost 4; bases outside the gene matches: 8. Germline V gene lookup returns CDR1 SEHNR and CDR2 FQNEAQ (reference sequence). The CDR3, as DNA: TGTGCCAGCAGCTTATCGTTGGGGACTAAATACAATGAGCAGTTCTTC. Its translation: CASSLSLGTKYNEQFF.

This chain connects TRBV9 to TRBJ2-1; no clear D. Trimming cost V 0 bases and J 3 bases, with 7 bases left between them. Germline V gene lookup returns CDR1 SGDLS and CDR2 YYNGEE. The CDR3 has 14 amino acids. The CDR3 region has the DNA TGTGCCAGCAGCGTAGGGGTCCTCTACAATGAGCAGTTCTTC. As protein: CASSVGVLYNEQFF.

This clone was recorded a few times. The V and J genes are TRBV7-4 and TRBJ2-3; unclear D gene. Trimming left V 1 base short and J 2 bases short, with 7 bases between. This CDR3 is built from 14 residues. Germline-derived CDR1 and CDR2 are SGHVT and SQSDAQ. The CDR3 DNA sequence: TGTGCCAGCAGCTTAGACAGACCCACAGATACGCAGTATTTT. It is translated as CASSLDRPTDTQYF.

This clone has only a few counts. V usage is TRBV19 and J usage is TRBJ2-2; no reliable D call. Germline loops: CDR1 LNHDA, CDR2 SQIVND (reference sequence). The CDR3 sequence is 13 residues long. Deletions cut 0 bases from V and 3 bases from J, with 2 bases between. CDR3 in amino acids: CASSIDHTGELFF. CDR3 in DNA: TGTGCCAGTAGTATAGATCACACCGGGGAGCTGTTTTTT.

There are a few counts of this clone. Sequence at one end of the junction differs from germline and may be a read error. This sample includes further DNA sequences coding for the same CDR3. The genes are TRBV7-9 and TRBJ2-7, with a weak D call TRBD1 (6 bases). CDR1 and CDR2 from the germline V gene are SEHNR and FQNEAQ (reference sequence). The CDR3 has 15 amino acids. The CDR3 loop is CASSQGVTGFYEQYF. In nucleotides, the CDR3 is TGCGCCAGCAGCCAAGGGGTGACAGGTTTCTACGAGCAGTACTTC. Looking up the rest from reference TRBV7-9 and TRBJ2-7 gives the full variable domain: DTGVSQNPRHKITKRGQNVTFRCDPISEHNRLYWYRQTLGQGPEFLTYFQNEAQLEKSRLLSDRFSAERPKGSFSTLEIQRTEQGDSAMYLCASSQGVTGFYEQYFGPGTRLTVT.

J is TRBJ1-1 and V is TRBV7-9; no reliable D call. This CDR3 has 13 residues. V lost 5 bases, J lost 10 bases, and 17 bases lay in between. Germline loops: CDR1 SEHNR, CDR2 FQNEAQ (reference sequence). The CDR3 spells CASSDLALLRAFF. The CDR3, as DNA: TGTGCCAGCAGCGATCTTGCCCTTTTGCGAGCTTTCTTT. Full variable domain (rest looked up from reference TRBV7-9 and TRBJ1-1): DTGVSQNPRHKITKRGQNVTFRCDPISEHNRLYWYRQTLGQGPEFLTYFQNEAQLEKSRLLSDRFSAERPKGSFSTLEIQRTEQGDSAMYLCASSDLALLRAFFGQGTRLTVV.

J is TRBJ1-1 and V is TRBV7-9, with a tentative D call TRBD1 (5 bases). The CDR3 totals 15 residues. Germline-derived CDR1 and CDR2 are SEHNR and FQNEAQ (reference sequence). V lost 5 bases to trimming and J lost 0 bases, with 13 bases between them. The CDR3 protein is CASSAGPTMNTEAFF. The CDR3 DNA sequence: TGTGCCAGCAGCGCGGGACCGACCATGAACACTGAAGCTTTCTTT.

A single count supports this clone. This chain connects TRBV19 to TRBJ2-7; a possible D gene is TRBD2 (6 bases). Germline CDR1 is LNHDA and CDR2 is SQIVND (reference sequence). The CDR3 sequence is 15 residues long. Deletions cut 0 bases from V and 2 bases from J, with 11 bases between. The DNA of the CDR3 is TGTGCCAGTAGTATAGAACGGGACTTAACCTACGAGCAGTACTTC. Translation: CASSIERDLTYEQYF.

This chain links TRBV11-2 with TRBJ2-1; weak D call: TRBD1 (6 bases). The CDR3 loop spans 16 amino acids. The germline CDR1 and CDR2 sequences are SGHAT and FQNNGV. V was cut by 5 bases and J by 4 bases, with 18 bases left in between. The CDR3 loop reads CASSELGQPAYNEQFF. CDR3 in DNA: TGTGCCAGCAGCGAACTTGGACAGCCGGCGTACAATGAGCAGTTCTTC.

The chain couples TRBV4-2 to TRBJ1-3; TRBD1 aligns across 7 bases. V shed 4 bases and J 7 bases; nucleotides not matched to a gene: 4. The CDR3 is 13 residues long. Germline V lookup: CDR1 LGHNA, CDR2 YNFKEQ. The CDR3 DNA is TGTGCCAGCAGCCTTTCGACAGGGAACACCATATATTTT. Translating gives CASSLSTGNTIYF.

The J gene is TRBJ1-1, the V gene TRBV9; TRBD1 matches at 9 bases. Germline V lookup: CDR1 SGDLS, CDR2 YYNGEE. V lost 3 bases to trimming and J lost 1 base; unmatched junction nucleotides: 1. The CDR3 length is 14 residues. CDR3 in DNA: TGTGCCAGCAGCGCGGGACAGGGGAACACTGAAGCTTTCTTT. It codes for CASSAGQGNTEAFF.

The chain combines TRBV4-1 with TRBJ2-5; D unclear. Looked up from germline, CDR1 is MGHRA and CDR2 is YSYEKL. CDR3 length equals 13 residues. The V end was cut by 0 bases, the J end by 5 bases, with 7 bases between. CDR3 sequence reads: CASSQEVVETQYF. The CDR3 DNA reads as TGCGCCAGCAGCCAAGAGGTAGTGGAGACCCAGTACTTC.

This clone was observed a few times. V is TRBV28 and J is TRBJ1-1; the D is unclear. Germline CDR1 reads MDHEN; CDR2 reads SYDVKM. V was pared by 4 bases and J by 4 bases, with 10 bases between. CDR3 length: 13 residues. The CDR3: CASSSSASTEAFF. The CDR3 DNA sequence: TGTGCCAGCAGTTCCTCCGCGTCCACTGAAGCTTTCTTT.

This clone occurred many times. The rearrangement joins TRBV7-9 to TRBJ2-5; TRBD2 matches 7 bases. The CDR3 length is 17 residues. Germline assignment: CDR1 SEHNR and CDR2 FQNEAQ (reference sequence). The V and J ends lost 5 bases and 1 base, in that order; junction bases with no gene match: 13. Here the CDR3 DNA reads TGTGCCAGCAGCCCGCCAAAGTCTCTAGCGGTCCAAGAGACCCAGTACTTC. Translated, it gives CASSPPKSLAVQETQYF.

The DNA for the CDR3 is TGTGCCAGCAGCGTCCCCACTTACCACCAGGGACCAGATACGCAGTATTTT. Amino acids: CASSVPTYHQGPDTQYF. The chain links TRBV9 to TRBJ2-3, with D tentatively TRBD1 or TRBD2 (5 bases each). Germline V gives CDR1 SGDLS, CDR2 YYNGEE. V lost 2 bases to trimming and J lost 4 bases, with 20 bases between them. This CDR3 region has 17 residues.

V usage is TRBV9 and J usage is TRBJ1-2; tentative D call: TRBD1 (5 bases). The length of the CDR3 is 15 residues. Trimming removed 0 bases from V and 4 bases from J, with 13 bases in between. The germline V gene encodes CDR1 SGDLS and CDR2 YYNGEE. The CDR3 DNA is TGTGCCAGCAGCGTAGGACAGACTGATTTCTATGGCTACACCTTC. Translating it yields CASSVGQTDFYGYTF.

The chain carries TRBV23-1 and TRBJ2-7, with D perhaps being TRBD1 or TRBD2 (5 bases each). TRBV23-1 is known as an ORF, though its function is uncertain. Trimming pared 0 bases from V and 0 bases from J, leaving 12 bases between. The length of the CDR3 is 16 residues. The CDR3 loop is CASSQSRGRGSYEQYF. CDR3 coding DNA: TGCGCCAGCAGTCAATCGAGGGGCCGGGGCTCCTACGAGCAGTACTTC.

The chain has TRBV10-3 and TRBJ1-5, with 8 bases that match TRBD1. Unmatched junction bases numbered 5, after V lost 4 bases and J lost 6 bases. The germline gives CDR1 ENHRY, CDR2 SYGVKD. The CDR3 loop spans 14 amino acids. The CDR3 is CAISAGGLGQPQHF. CDR3 sequence (DNA): TGTGCCATCAGTGCAGGGGGCTTGGGTCAGCCCCAGCATTTT.

The V call is TRBV5-6, the J call TRBJ1-2, with 7 bases fitting TRBD1. In germline, CDR1 is SGHDT, CDR2 YYEEEE. The CDR3 consists of 16 residues. V shed 4 bases, J shed 1 base, and the junction held 10 bases outside the gene matches. The CDR3 region has the DNA TGTGCCAGCAGCCCCGGGACAGAAGGAGGTAACTATGGCTACACCTTC. Encoded protein: CASSPGTEGGNYGYTF. Looking up the rest from reference TRBV5-6 and TRBJ1-2 gives the full variable domain: DAGVTQSPTHLIKTRGQQVTLRCSPKSGHDTVSWYQQALGQGPQFIFQYYEEEERQRGNFPDRFSGHQFPNYSSELNVNALLLGDSALYLCASSPGTEGGNYGYTFGSGTRLTVV.

The chain's CDR3 is CASSEVETLNQPQHF. The CDR3 nucleotides are TGTGCCAGCAGTGAAGTCGAGACTTTAAATCAGCCCCAGCATTTT. The chain is built from TRBV6-1 and TRBJ1-5; no clear D gene. Germline CDR1 MNHNS, CDR2 SASEGT. Trimming stripped 1 base from V and 4 bases from J, with 11 bases between. This CDR3 comprises 15 residues.

The chain uses TRBV7-6 and TRBJ2-7; D uncertain. This CDR3 spans 13 amino acids. The ends were cut back, 1 base at V and 5 bases at J, with 9 bases in the middle. From germline, CDR1 is SGHVS and CDR2 FNYEAQ. The CDR3 bases are TGTGCCAGCAGCTTAGGCGATAGAGACGAGCAGTACTTC. This encodes CASSLGDRDEQYF. Full variable domain (missing parts from reference TRBV7-6 and TRBJ2-7): GAGVSQSPRYKVTKRGQDVALRCDPISGHVSLYWYRQALGQGPEFLTYFNYEAQQDKSGLPNDRFSAERPEGSISTLTIQRTEQRDSAMYRCASSLGDRDEQYFGPGTRLTVT.